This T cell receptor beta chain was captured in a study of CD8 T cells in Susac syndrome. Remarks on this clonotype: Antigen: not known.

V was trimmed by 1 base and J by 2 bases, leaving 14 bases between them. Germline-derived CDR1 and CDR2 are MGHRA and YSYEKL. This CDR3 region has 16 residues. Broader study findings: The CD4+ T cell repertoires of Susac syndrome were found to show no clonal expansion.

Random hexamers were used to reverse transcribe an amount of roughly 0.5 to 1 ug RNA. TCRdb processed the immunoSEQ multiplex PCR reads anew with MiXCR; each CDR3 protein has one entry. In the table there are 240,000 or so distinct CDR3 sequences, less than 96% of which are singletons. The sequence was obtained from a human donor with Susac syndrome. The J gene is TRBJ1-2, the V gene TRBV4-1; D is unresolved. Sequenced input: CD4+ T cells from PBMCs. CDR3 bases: TGCGCCAGCAGCCAAGTCGGCAACCAAGGGAACTATGGCTACACCTTC. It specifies CASSQVGNQGNYGYTF.